This passage covers 27 T cell receptor beta chains from one sample sequenced in a study of memory CD4+ T cells and cytomegalovirus serostatus (dated 2019 in TCRdb). A FACSAria II was used to sort memory CD4+ T cells, defined as single viable CD3+CD4+CD8-CD45RO+ cells. Library construction relied on the immunoSEQ multiplex PCR assay. Held by TCRdb, this immuneACCESS table contains in-frame sequences only and omits some clones. Under half of the omission traces to an unresolved V gene where checked; the cause of the rest is unknown. The sample table contains around 76,000 clones; only one count was recorded for roughly three quarters of them. The ten largest make up 2% to 3% of the sample. The source material was memory CD4+ T cells from blood. The receptors were sampled from an adult in good health and CMV-seropositive.

The rearrangement uses TRBV6-5 and TRBJ1-4; D is perhaps TRBD1 (6 bases). Germline lookup yields CDR1 MNHEY and CDR2 SVGAGI. V was cut by 5 bases and J by 4 bases, with 11 bases left in between. The CDR3 runs to 14 residues. The CDR3, as DNA: TGTGCCAGCAGTCGGGGGCGGATTAATGAAAAACTGTTTTTT. Its translation is CASSRGRINEKLFF.

V is TRBV30 and J is TRBJ2-5; D is unclear. Germline V gene sequence: CDR1 GTSNPN, CDR2 SVGIG (reference sequence). The CDR3 totals 11 residues. V lost 4 bases to trimming and J lost 5 bases, with 8 bases between them. The CDR3 loop is CAWNRRETQYF. The CDR3, as DNA: TGTGCCTGGAATCGAAGGGAGACCCAGTACTTC.

J is TRBJ2-2 and V is TRBV9; 8 nucleotides align to TRBD2. The CDR3 length is 17 residues. The V gene end was trimmed by 0 bases and the J gene end by 7 bases; junction bases not matched to a gene: 11. Looked up from germline, CDR1 is SGDLS and CDR2 is YYNGEE. CDR3 amino acids: CASSVGPSGRMNGELFF. The CDR3 DNA is TGTGCCAGCAGCGTAGGTCCCAGCGGGAGAATGAACGGGGAGCTGTTTTTT. The full variable domain, with the rest looked up from reference TRBV9 and TRBJ2-2, is DSGVTQTPKHLITATGQRVTLRCSPRSGDLSVYWYQQSLDQGLQFLIQYYNGEERAKGNILERFSAQQFPDLHSELNLSSLELGDSALYFCASSVGPSGRMNGELFFGEGSRLTVL.

This sequence joins TRBV6-5 and TRBJ1-2; TRBD1 might be the D (6 bases). The CDR3 is made up of 14 amino acids. From germline, CDR1 is MNHEY and CDR2 SVGAGI. The V and J ends lost 3 bases and 5 bases respectively, with 13 bases between them. The CDR3 nucleotides are TGTGCCAGCAGTTATCAGGGGTCGAGATATGGCTACACCTTC. It yields the protein CASSYQGSRYGYTF.

The gene calls are TRBV5-1 and TRBJ1-6, with 7 bases aligning to TRBD1. There are 14 residues in the CDR3. V lost 4 bases and J lost 8; bases outside the gene matches: 6. CDR1 and CDR2 from the germline V gene are SGHRS and YFSETQ. The CDR3 reads CASSLGQTDSPLHF. The CDR3 region has the DNA TGCGCCAGCAGCCTGGGACAGACTGATTCACCCCTCCACTTT.

The V and J genes are TRBV11-3 and TRBJ1-1; the D gene is possibly TRBD1 (6 bases). Trimming left V 9 bases short and J 1 base short, with 15 bases between. Germline V gene lookup returns CDR1 SGHNT and CDR2 YENEEA. The CDR3 has 14 amino acids. For the CDR3, the DNA is TGTGCCAGTCAAGTACAGGGACAGAACACTGAAGCTTTCTTT. It translates to CASQVQGQNTEAFF.

The gene calls are TRBV7-2 and TRBJ2-3; possible D gene TRBD2, 5 bases. The germline V and J ends were trimmed by 1 base and 2 bases, with 10 bases remaining between them. Germline CDR1 is SGHTA and CDR2 is FQGNSA. The CDR3 sequence is 15 residues long. CDR3 region: CASSLVKTITDTQYF. In DNA, the CDR3 is TGTGCCAGCAGCTTAGTGAAGACTATCACAGATACGCAGTATTTT.

CDR3 protein: CASSSLETQYF. For the CDR3, the DNA is TGTGCCAGCAGTTCCTTGGAGACCCAGTACTTC. J is TRBJ2-5 and V is TRBV28; D not resolved. The CDR3 contains 11 residues. V lost 4 bases and J 5 bases, leaving 5 bases between the germline ends. The germline V gene encodes CDR1 MDHEN and CDR2 SYDVKM.

CDR3 bases: TGTGCCAGGAAAGGGGGCCTAGCAGATACGCAGTATTTT. Amino acid sequence: CARKGGLADTQYF. V is TRBV2 and J is TRBJ2-3; 7 bases agree with TRBD1. In germline, CDR1 is SNHLY, CDR2 FYNNEI. There are 13 residues in the CDR3. V lost 9 bases and J lost 4; bases outside the gene matches: 7.

This clone was seen a handful of times. The rearrangement uses TRBV5-1 and TRBJ1-2, with D maybe TRBD1 (5 bases). The ends were cut back, 3 bases at V and 13 bases at J, with 25 bases in the middle. The germline gives CDR1 SGHRS, CDR2 YFSETQ. This CDR3 spans 15 amino acids. DNA for the CDR3: TGCGCCAGCAGCTCGCATTCCCGGGACCTACGCGGGGGCACCTTC. Translating gives CASSSHSRDLRGGTF.

The genes are TRBV6-6 and TRBJ1-2, with D unclear. The germline V gene has CDR1 MNHNY and CDR2 SVGAGI (reference sequence). Trimming stripped 2 bases from V and 8 bases from J, with 12 bases between. The CDR3 loop spans 13 amino acids. The CDR3 coding sequence is TGTGCCAGCAGTTACATAGAGGTGGGAGGCTACACCTTC. Its protein product is CASSYIEVGGYTF.

The chain recombines TRBV30 with TRBJ1-1, with D unresolved. The germline V and J ends were trimmed by 0 bases and 4 bases, with 15 bases remaining between them. Germline CDR1 is GTSNPN and CDR2 is SVGIG (reference sequence). The CDR3 contains 15 residues. The CDR3 bases are TGTGCCTGGAGTGTACTACGTAGGGCTCCCACTGAAGCTTTCTTT. Encoded protein: CAWSVLRRAPTEAFF.

J is TRBJ2-1 and V is TRBV5-4; D call uncertain. CDR3 length: 15 amino acids. V was clipped by 0 bases and J by 5 bases, with 12 bases between them. Germline values: CDR1 SGHNT, CDR2 YYREEE (reference sequence). CDR3 region: CASSLAGLRDNEQFF. In nucleotides, the CDR3 is TGTGCCAGCAGCTTGGCCGGTCTCAGAGACAATGAGCAGTTCTTC.

The chain uses TRBV2 and TRBJ2-2, with D hard to call. Germline loops: CDR1 SNHLY, CDR2 FYNNEI. Trimming removed 2 bases from V and 5 bases from J, with 3 bases in between. The CDR3 spans 12 residues. The CDR3 loop is CASSELTGELFF. As DNA, the CDR3 is TGTGCCAGCAGTGAACTTACCGGGGAGCTGTTTTTT.

V is TRBV15 and J is TRBJ1-2; 11 bases match TRBD1. Germline CDR1 is LNHNV and CDR2 is YYDKDF (reference sequence). The CDR3 runs 14 residues. Trimming removed 3 bases from V and 7 bases from J; junction bases left unmatched: 4. The CDR3 DNA is TGTGCCACCAGCAGGGGACAGGGGGGTTTTGGCTACACCTTC. It yields the protein CATSRGQGGFGYTF. The full variable domain, with the rest looked up from reference TRBV15 and TRBJ1-2, is DAMVIQNPRYQVTQFGKPVTLSCSQTLNHNVMYWYQQKSSQAPKLLFHYYDKDFNNEADTPDNFQSRRPNTSFCFLDIRSPGLGDTAMYLCATSRGQGGFGYTFGSGTRLTVV.

This clone was seen only a few times. Other DNA sequences of this sample code for an identical CDR3. The chain employs TRBV18 and TRBJ1-4; D uncertain. This CDR3 is 13 amino acids long. The V end was cut by 5 bases, the J end by 4 bases, with 8 bases between. Germline CDR1 and CDR2: KGHSH and LQKENI. CDR3 region: CASSSDGNEKLFF. CDR3 in DNA: TGTGCCAGCTCATCAGATGGTAATGAAAAACTGTTTTTT.

The V gene is TRBV7-9, the J gene TRBJ2-1; either TRBD1 or TRBD2 may fit D (6 bases each). Germline CDR1 SEHNR, CDR2 FQNEAQ (reference sequence). CDR3 length equals 13 residues. The V and J ends lost 5 bases and 8 bases respectively, with 13 bases between them. CDR3 in DNA: TGTGCCAGCAGCCGCTACAGGGAGGATGAGCAGTTCTTC. Translation: CASSRYREDEQFF.

This clone was found a few times. The rearrangement links TRBV2 to TRBJ1-1; D possibly corresponds to TRBD1 (5 bases). V lost 7 bases and J 1 base, leaving 10 bases between the germline ends. This CDR3 has 13 amino acids. CDR1 SNHLY and CDR2 FYNNEI come from the germline V gene. The CDR3 here is CASTHRGNTEAFF. The CDR3 DNA sequence: TGTGCCAGCACTCATAGGGGGAACACTGAAGCTTTCTTT.

This chain joins TRBV6-4 and TRBJ1-6, with D maybe TRBD1 (6 bases). The germline V gene encodes CDR1 MRHNA and CDR2 SNTAGT. Deletions cut 4 bases from V and 7 bases from J, with 14 bases between. The CDR3 contains 15 residues. This chain's CDR3 is CASSAGAGVNSPLHF. In nucleotides, the CDR3 is TGTGCCAGCAGTGCCGGGGCAGGGGTCAATTCACCCCTCCACTTT.

This chain uses TRBV30 with TRBJ2-6; D ambiguous. CDR1 is GTSNPN and CDR2 is SVGIG in the germline V gene (reference sequence). Between the trimmed V and J ends, which lost 0 bases and 3 bases, there was a span of 3 bases. The CDR3 has 13 amino acids. CDR3 in amino acids: CAWSVGGANVLTF. The CDR3 DNA reads TGTGCCTGGAGTGTAGGTGGGGCCAACGTCCTGACTTTC.

The V and J genes are TRBV11-3 and TRBJ2-5; 8 positions match TRBD2. Trimming at V came to 5 bases and at J to 5 bases, leaving 1 base not matched to a gene. The CDR3 has 12 residues. CDR1 SGHNT and CDR2 YENEEA come from the germline V gene. CDR3: CASSERGETQYF. CDR3 in DNA: TGTGCCAGCAGCGAGCGGGGGGAGACCCAGTACTTC. The entire variable domain, with the rest obtained from reference TRBV11-3 and TRBJ2-5, is as follows: EAGVVQSPRYKIIEKKQPVAFWCNPISGHNTLYWYLQNLGQGPELLIRYENEEAVDDSQLPKDRFSAERLKGVDSTLKIQPAELGDSAVYLCASSERGETQYFGPGTRLLVL.

This clone showed up just once. CDR3 sequence reads: CASSPLAKGELFF. The CDR3 bases are TGTGCCAGCAGCCCGCTAGCGAAAGGGGAGCTGTTTTTT. The rearrangement joins TRBV9 to TRBJ2-2, with D perhaps matching TRBD2 (6 bases). V dropped 4 bases and J dropped 8 bases, with 12 bases sitting between them. The CDR3 covers 13 residues. The germline V gene encodes CDR1 SGDLS and CDR2 YYNGEE.

The chain carries TRBV7-2 and TRBJ2-6; 7 bases map to TRBD1. Trimming took 4 bases from V and 5 from J; bases not matched to a gene: 5. The CDR3 contains 15 residues. The V gene's germline CDR1 is SGHTA and CDR2 FQGNSA. The CDR3 bases are TGTGCCAGCAGCTCCCGACAGGGATGGGCCAACGTCCTGACTTTC. It is translated as CASSSRQGWANVLTF.

The gene calls are TRBV5-1 and TRBJ2-1; TRBD1 aligns across 7 bases. The CDR3 runs to 15 residues. Germline V gene sequence: CDR1 SGHRS, CDR2 YFSETQ. Germline trimming cut 0 bases from V and 2 bases from J; bases unmatched to any gene: 2. The chain's CDR3 is CASSLGQGAYNEQFF. In nucleotides, the CDR3 is TGCGCCAGCAGCTTGGGTCAGGGGGCCTACAATGAGCAGTTCTTC.

The rearrangement joins TRBV21-1 to TRBJ1-4. TRBV21-1 is a documented pseudogene. CDR3 length: 16 amino acids. The CDR3 here is CASSKGSGQLGEKLFF. The CDR3 region has the DNA TGTGCCAGCAGCAAAGGGAGCGGGCAGTTAGGTGAAAAACTGTTTTTT.

This chain uses TRBV9 with TRBJ2-4, with 8 bases fitting TRBD1. The ends lost 6 bases at V and 0 bases at J; junction bases unmatched: 8. CDR1 is SGDLS, CDR2 YYNGEE, per germline. The CDR3 has 16 residues. Here the CDR3 reads CASNDRGLLAKNIQYF. The CDR3 DNA follows: TGTGCCAGCAACGACAGGGGCCTGCTAGCCAAAAACATTCAGTACTTC.

The chain uses TRBV7-9 and TRBJ1-5, with 10 positions matching TRBD1. V lost 0 bases to trimming and J lost 7 bases; unmatched junction nucleotides: 6. Germline loops: CDR1 SEHNR, CDR2 FQNEAQ (reference sequence). The CDR3 runs to 16 residues. In DNA form, the CDR3 reads TGTGCCAGCAGCTTAGCGACCGGGACAGGGGACCAGCCCCAGCATTTT. Translated: CASSLATGTGDQPQHF.